This T cell receptor beta chain comes out of a study of T cell responses to AZD1222 COVID-19 vaccine. Study results and caveats: Spike-specific TCR breadth and depth grew following two AZD1222 doses.

Profiling relied on immunoSEQ multiplex PCR, and the TCRdb table lists in-frame clones only, not all of them. The table records tens of thousands of clones, approximately 88% of them present only once. This clone turned up a few times. Its antigen is unidentified. Sample: peripheral blood, taken on day 0 of AZD1222 vaccination. The receptor was derived from an adult in good health.

CDR3 region: CASSPFENTEAFF. The CDR3 nucleotides read TGTGCCAGCAGCCCCTTTGAGAACACTGAAGCTTTCTTT. The rearrangement links TRBV7-2 to TRBJ1-1, with D hard to call. Between the trimmed V and J ends, which lost 5 bases and 1 base, there was a span of 8 bases. From germline, CDR1 is SGHTA and CDR2 FQGNSA. The CDR3 runs 13 residues.